The rows below give T cell receptor beta chains drawn from one sample of a study of blood T cell repertoires in COVID-19. TCRdb's table, derived via immunoSEQ multiplex PCR, lists solely in-frame clones and lacks some. The sample consists of some 200,000 clones, 89% of them appearing once. Sequenced: peripheral blood. Receptors originate from a woman aged 40-49 years with acute or convalescent COVID-19. Each CDR3 is given without its conserved first and last residue. Size tells how often a clone was seen (once, few, many) or the class of an expanded clone, and some rows leave it out.

J: TRBJ1-2; size: NA; V: TRBV2; CDR3: ASSRLSGGYT
J: TRBJ2-5; size: once; V: TRBV6-5; CDR3: ASSYSAGANQETQY
J: TRBJ1-3; size: NA; V: TRBV11-2; CDR3: ASSPRGSGNTIY
J: TRBJ2-1; size: NA; V: TRBV7-3; CDR3: ASSLSPGSSYNEQF
J: TRBJ2-3; size: NA; V: TRBV9; CDR3: ASSVLDSFTDTQY
J: TRBJ2-5; size: NA; V: TRBV13; CDR3: ASSLSTSGAQETQY
J: TRBJ1-1; size: NA; V: TRBV19; CDR3: ASRVLGDAGAF
J: TRBJ1-2; size: NA; V: TRBV5-1; CDR3: ASSLTPGGGGYGYT
J: TRBJ2-1; size: NA; V: TRBV19; CDR3: ASSRQNYNEQF
J: TRBJ1-2; size: NA; V: TRBV21-1; CDR3: ASSLFDRWDYGYT
J: TRBJ1-1; size: few; V: TRBV10-3; CDR3: AISDRLGSAEAF
J: TRBJ1-1; size: NA; V: TRBV10-2; CDR3: ASSESRGGTEAF
J: TRBJ2-2; size: NA; V: TRBV11-2; CDR3: ASSLGSGQGSLF
J: TRBJ1-2; size: NA; V: TRBV2; CDR3: ASSVGQGANYGYT
J: TRBJ1-3; size: NA; V: TRBV7-2; CDR3: ASSGRTGNTIY
J: TRBJ2-6; size: once; V: TRBV7-3; CDR3: ASSRPGGGPGANVLT
J: TRBJ1-1; size: NA; V: TRBV10-1; CDR3: ASSVVLGHRVRVEAF
J: TRBJ1-4; size: NA; V: TRBV2; CDR3: ASSWGLASTNEKLF
J: TRBJ2-3; size: NA; V: TRBV3-1/TRBV3-2; CDR3: ASSRPGDTQY
J: TRBJ1-4; size: once; V: TRBV5-5; CDR3: ASSSTPGAVPELF
J: TRBJ1-2; size: once; V: TRBV3-1/TRBV3-2; CDR3: ASSQPPGQGDYT
J: TRBJ1-1; size: NA; V: TRBV12-3/TRBV12-4; CDR3: ASSPGTEAF
J: TRBJ2-1; size: NA; V: TRBV10-1; CDR3: ASSEVLAGVNEQF
J: TRBJ2-2; size: NA; V: TRBV2; CDR3: ASSGTFTGELF
J: TRBJ1-2; size: once; V: TRBV2; CDR3: ATPTPNYGYT
J: TRBJ1-5; size: NA; V: TRBV3-1/TRBV3-2; CDR3: ASSQPPKRDRYSNQPQH
J: TRBJ1-4; size: NA; V: TRBV9; CDR3: ASSVEGGGTTNEKLF
J: TRBJ2-2; size: few; V: TRBV10-1; CDR3: ASSGGTDTGELF